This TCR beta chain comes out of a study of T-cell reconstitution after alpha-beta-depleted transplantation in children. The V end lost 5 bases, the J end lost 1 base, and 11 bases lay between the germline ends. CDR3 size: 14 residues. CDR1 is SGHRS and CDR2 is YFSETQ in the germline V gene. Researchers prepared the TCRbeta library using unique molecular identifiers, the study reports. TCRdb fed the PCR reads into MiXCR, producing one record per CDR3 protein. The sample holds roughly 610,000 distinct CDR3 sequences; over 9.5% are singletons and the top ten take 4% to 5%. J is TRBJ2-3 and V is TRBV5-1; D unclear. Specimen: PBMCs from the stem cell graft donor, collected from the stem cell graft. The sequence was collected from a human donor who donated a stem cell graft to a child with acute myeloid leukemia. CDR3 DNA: TGCGCCAGCAGACGACGCGAGGGCACAGATACGCAGTATTTT. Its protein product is CASRRREGTDTQYF.